Below are 20 T cell receptor beta chains sequenced from a single sample in a study of T-cell reconstitution after alpha-beta-depleted transplantation in children. Preparation of the TCRbeta library was carried out with unique molecular identifiers. TCRdb itself ran the PCR reads through MiXCR, one entry per CDR3 protein. This table holds over 550,000 distinct CDR3 sequences, over 9.5% found once. Sample: PBMCs from the stem cell graft donor, taken from the stem cell graft. The origin of the receptors is a human donor who donated a stem cell graft to a child with acute myeloid leukemia.

At least ten counts were recorded for this clonotype. J is TRBJ2-3 and V is TRBV5-1; TRBD2 might be the D (5 bases). This CDR3 comprises 17 residues. Germline CDR1 is SGHRS and CDR2 is YFSETQ. V lost 0 bases to trimming and J lost 4 bases, with 18 bases between them. The chain's CDR3 is CASSLVPSGGGSDTQYF. The CDR3 coding sequence is TGCGCCAGCAGCTTGGTTCCCAGCGGAGGTGGCTCAGATACGCAGTATTTT.

This clonotype was seen at least ten times. The gene calls are TRBV28 and TRBJ2-7; either TRBD1 or TRBD2 may supply D (5 bases each). The CDR3 is 14 amino acids. CDR1 is MDHEN, CDR2 SYDVKM, per germline. With 1 base removed from V and 1 base from J, the gap between germline ends came to 8 bases. The CDR3 region is CASSLFRESYEQYF. The CDR3 DNA is TGTGCCAGCAGTTTATTCAGGGAGTCCTACGAGCAGTACTTC.

This clonotype was found many times. The chain is built from TRBV24-1 and TRBJ2-7; 7 positions agree with TRBD1. Germline CDR1 reads KGHDR; CDR2 reads SFDVKD. The CDR3 is 14 residues long. V lost 3 bases, J lost 5 bases, and 6 bases stayed unmatched. CDR3 DNA: TGTGCCACCAGTGATCGACAGGGTAGAAACGAGCAGTACTTC. Translating it yields CATSDRQGRNEQYF.

The chain links TRBV28 to TRBJ2-5; D is unclear. CDR1 MDHEN and CDR2 SYDVKM come from the germline V gene. V was shortened by 6 bases and J by 5 bases, with 13 bases between the two germline ends. The CDR3 extends over 13 amino acids. The CDR3 DNA follows: TGTGCCAGCAGGCAGACTGGATGGGAGACCCAGTACTTC. Its protein product is CASRQTGWETQYF.

This chain links TRBV3-1 with TRBJ2-3; D is possibly TRBD1 or TRBD2 (5 bases each). There are 17 residues in the CDR3. From germline, CDR1 is LGHDT and CDR2 YNNKEL (reference sequence). V was clipped by 5 bases and J by 2 bases, with 20 bases between them. The CDR3 region is CASSSSPFWGPTDTQYF. The DNA for the CDR3 is TGTGCCAGCAGCTCGAGCCCCTTTTGGGGACCCACAGATACGCAGTATTTT.

This clonotype was seen more than once but under ten times. The chain combines TRBV20-1 with TRBJ2-2, with 9 nucleotides matching TRBD1. Trimming at V came to 2 bases and at J to 1 base, leaving 8 bases not matched to a gene. The CDR3 extends over 17 amino acids. Germline-derived CDR1 and CDR2 are DFQATT and SNEGSKA (reference sequence). CDR3 coding DNA: TGCAGTGCTAGAAATCCGGGACAGGGAAGGAACACCGGGGAGCTGTTTTTT. As protein: CSARNPGQGRNTGELFF.

This clonotype has more than one count but fewer than ten. The V gene is TRBV5-1, the J gene TRBJ2-7; D possibly corresponds to TRBD2 (6 bases). The CDR3 covers 17 residues. The V end was cut by 4 bases, the J end by 0 bases, with 20 bases between. Per germline, CDR1 SGHRS and CDR2 YFSETQ. The CDR3 is CASSQIAIGGGSYEQYF. The DNA for the CDR3 is TGCGCCAGCAGCCAAATAGCTATTGGGGGAGGCTCCTACGAGCAGTACTTC.

This clonotype was observed a few times. The chain recombines TRBV5-1 with TRBJ2-1; TRBD2 matches at 10 bases. Germline values: CDR1 SGHRS, CDR2 YFSETQ. This CDR3 is built from 16 residues. V shed 4 bases, J shed 5 bases, and the junction held 9 bases outside the gene matches. Written as DNA, the CDR3 is TGCGCCAGCAGCAGGACAGCGGGAGGGCCGAACAATGAGCAGTTCTTC. Protein sequence: CASSRTAGGPNNEQFF.

In its sample, this clonotype was seen a few times. The chain links TRBV3-1 to TRBJ2-5; 8 bases line up with TRBD1. The germline V gene has CDR1 LGHDT and CDR2 YNNKEL (reference sequence). CDR3 length equals 15 residues. V trimming: 2 bases; J trimming: 1 base; junction bases outside the gene matches: 3. The CDR3 DNA reads as TGTGCCAGCAGCCAAAAGGACAGGGCCCAAGAGACCCAGTACTTC. Encoded protein: CASSQKDRAQETQYF.

The rearrangement uses TRBV6-5 and TRBJ2-3; D unresolved. V was clipped by 2 bases and J by 2 bases, with 5 bases between them. This CDR3 spans 13 amino acids. Germline V gene data show CDR1 as MNHEY and CDR2 as SVGAGI. In DNA form, the CDR3 reads TGTGCCAGCAGTTACGGGGTCACAGATACGCAGTATTTT. This translates into CASSYGVTDTQYF.

The table lists this clonotype with many counts. The chain is built from TRBV29-1 and TRBJ1-2, with no clear D. CDR1 is SQVTM and CDR2 is ANQGSEA in the germline V gene. The CDR3 is 11 amino acids. The V end was cut by 6 bases, the J end by 8 bases, with 13 bases between. CDR3: CSVGYTKGYTF. The CDR3 DNA reads as TGCAGCGTGGGTTACACGAAGGGCTACACCTTC. The whole variable domain, filled in from reference TRBV29-1 and TRBJ1-2, reads SAVISQKPSRDICQRGTSLTIQCQVDSQVTMMFWYRQQPGQSLTLIATANQGSEATYESGFVIDKFPISRPNLTFSTLTVSNMSPEDSSIYLCSVGYTKGYTFGSGTRLTVV.

A few counts support this clonotype. The rearrangement joins TRBV27 to TRBJ2-1; D uncertain. Per germline, CDR1 MNHEY and CDR2 SMNVEV (reference sequence). The ends were cut back, 2 bases at V and 10 bases at J, with 9 bases in the middle. The CDR3 consists of 12 residues. The DNA for the CDR3 is TGTGCCAGCAGTTTAAGAAAGGACGAGCAGTTCTTC. Protein sequence: CASSLRKDEQFF.

CDR3: CASSPLGRAYNEQFF. CDR3 in DNA: TGTGCCAGCAGTCCCCTGGGGAGGGCCTACAATGAGCAGTTCTTC. The chain employs TRBV12-3 or TRBV12-4 and TRBJ2-1; the match to TRBD2 covers 7 bases. This CDR3 comprises 15 residues. Germline trimming cut 5 bases from V and 2 bases from J; bases unmatched to any gene: 6.

The chain combines TRBV4-3 with TRBJ2-3, with 8 bases matching TRBD2. The germline CDR1 and CDR2 sequences are LGHNA and YSLEER. The CDR3 totals 15 residues. Trimming took 3 bases from V and 4 from J; bases not matched to a gene: 6. The CDR3 bases are TGCGCCAGCAGCCACGTGACTAGCGCGTCAGATACGCAGTATTTT. Protein product: CASSHVTSASDTQYF.

V usage is TRBV27 and J usage is TRBJ2-1; TRBD2 matches 11 bases. Trimming removed 5 bases from V and 10 bases from J; junction bases left unmatched: 13. The germline V gene encodes CDR1 MNHEY and CDR2 SMNVEV (reference sequence). The CDR3 has 16 residues. The CDR3 loop is CASSLGTSGPAYEQFF. DNA for the CDR3: TGTGCCAGCAGTCTGGGGACTAGCGGACCCGCCTACGAGCAGTTCTTC.

The V gene is TRBV29-1, the J gene TRBJ2-7; D remains unclear. Germline V gene sequence: CDR1 SQVTM, CDR2 ANQGSEA. This CDR3 spans 13 amino acids. Trimming removed 4 bases at V and 2 bases at J, with 12 bases between. The CDR3 DNA reads as TGCAGCGTTGGTCGCAGATTAGCCTACGAGCAGTACTTC. It codes for CSVGRRLAYEQYF.

The chain joins TRBV7-3 to TRBJ2-1, with D possibly matching TRBD2 (5 bases). This CDR3 region has 18 residues. Germline CDR1 SGHTA, CDR2 FQGTGA. Trimming took 5 bases from V and 0 from J, leaving 20 bases between them. CDR3 protein: CASSPTPPQTSSYNEQFF. DNA for the CDR3: TGTGCCAGCAGCCCGACCCCGCCCCAAACTAGCTCCTACAATGAGCAGTTCTTC.

The rearrangement joins TRBV9 to TRBJ2-5; 10 bases are shared with TRBD2. The junction had 6 bases not matched to a gene; V was cut back by 6 bases and J by 4 bases. Looked up from germline, CDR1 is SGDLS and CDR2 is YYNGEE. The CDR3 length is 14 residues. CDR3 bases: TGTGCCAGCAAGGAGCGGGAGGGAGTAGAGACCCAGTACTTC. Protein: CASKEREGVETQYF.

This clonotype was recorded at least ten times. In DNA form, the CDR3 reads TGCGCCAGCAGCTTGGTCGGCTATGGCGACGAGCAGTTCTTC. It is translated as CASSLVGYGDEQFF. The rearrangement links TRBV5-1 to TRBJ2-1, with D unresolved. The CDR3 loop spans 14 amino acids. Trimming removed 0 bases from V and 10 bases from J, with 14 bases in between. The V gene's germline CDR1 is SGHRS and CDR2 YFSETQ. Together with reference TRBV5-1 and TRBJ2-1, the CDR3 gives the full variable domain: KAGVTQTPRYLIKTRGQQVTLSCSPISGHRSVSWYQQTPGQGLQFLFEYFSETQRNKGNFPGRFSGRQFSNSRSEMNVSTLELGDSALYLCASSLVGYGDEQFFGPGTRLTVL.

This clonotype has a count of ten or more. The chain combines TRBV6-2 or TRBV6-3 with TRBJ2-1, with TRBD1 matching over 8 bases. The V gene's germline CDR1 is MNHEY and CDR2 SVGEGT. V was pared by 8 bases and J by 2 bases, with 8 bases of the junction left unmatched. This CDR3 comprises 15 residues. The DNA for the CDR3 is TGTGCCAGCGGCAGGGACAGGCCCACCTACAATGAGCAGTTCTTC. Encoded protein: CASGRDRPTYNEQFF.